This TCR beta chain is from a study of cytomegalovirus exposure and HLA in healthy donors (TCRdb year 2017). About the study as a whole: An earlier analysis of several hundred of the donors reported under 300 Gb of sequence data and around 100 million unique TCR beta sequences obtained from roughly 180 million T cells. Roughly 300 gigabases of sequencing data and around 80 million unique TCR sequences made up an early release that covered over 550 HLA-typed donors. The genetic ancestry cluster associated with self-reported Caucasian donors included 80% to 90% of the 398 genotyped donors. The study was designed to test whether signatures of past pathogen exposure could be identified by cataloging public T cell receptors. The study profiled the T cell repertoires of 666 subjects by immunosequencing and related them to cytomegalovirus serostatus. In addition to the first cohort of hundreds of subjects, a separate validation cohort of some 120 different subjects was used. To predict cytomegalovirus infection status, the study brought together high-throughput TCR immunosequencing, statistical association of individual TCRs with disease status, and machine learning. To study patterns of TCR occurrence, a later analysis re-analyzed previously published TCR beta repertoires from 550 to 800 donors and added high-resolution HLA genotyping. Rather than drawing on any new phenotypic data, the later analysis identified candidate immune exposures from TCR beta sequences and the way those sequences occurred across donors. In an earlier analysis of over 550 of the donors, high-throughput TCR beta sequencing was used to judge whether each TCR beta V gene segment behaved as functional or pseudogenic. Donor age, sex, ethnicity and CMV serostatus were collected together with the repertoire data. Genome-wide SNP genotypes for about three fifths of the roughly 670 donors were used in a later genetic analysis, which treated that subset as a discovery cohort. All discovery cohort repertoires had been generated on a single sequencing platform. Class I and class II HLA loci were covered by the typing at four-digit resolution. The number of typed donors differed by locus: about 629-630 for A, B, C, DRB1 and DQB1; 500 to 550 for DQA1; 600 to 610 for DPA1; and some 430 for DPB1. Five DR-DQ haplotypes were treated as single units for association and clustering because of strong linkage in the cohort. Among over 350 genotyped donors of the cohort, an average of about 240,000 unique TCR beta nucleotide sequences were sequenced per donor, approximately 20% of them non-productive.

General study outcomes and caveats: Correlated functional status among segregating V segments might reflect linkage disequilibrium, but an unknown experimental factor could not be ruled out. In a later analysis, TCR association rates were found to vary across HLA loci, with the most associated TCRs seen for DRB1 alleles and the fewest for HLA-C alleles. A later analysis associated some 17,000 TCR beta sequences with specific HLA alleles at a false discovery rate of 0.05. Immune exposure information for the cohort was limited to CMV serostatus. The presence/absence analyses assumed that sequencing depth was roughly uniform across donors, and that assumption may not be true. Compared with equally common non-associated chains, HLA-associated TCR beta chains in a later analysis were more clonally expanded and had lower generation probabilities. Because the 87-base-pair reads could not distinguish some IMGT-functional V segments, including TRBV6-2 and TRBV6-3, those segments were excluded. Across donors, most TCR sequences were observed very rarely, whereas some public TCRs were present in many individuals. Because HLA typing was unavailable for some donors at each locus, only the typed subset was used in association tests. The earlier analysis of approximately 590 of the donors excluded some 16 rarely observed V segments, including chromosome 9 orphons, because counts were too low. A cluster of highly shared sequence variants was judged likely to be a technical artifact of the sequencing pipeline. The study listed 150 to 200 TCR beta chains as associated with cytomegalovirus. In a later genetic analysis, a missense DCLRE1C variant was associated with V-gene and J-gene trimming of TCR beta chains, and the association was replicated in an independent cohort. A few of the identified cytomegalovirus-associated TCR beta chains were confirmed in vitro to be specific for cytomegalovirus antigens. A further reported finding was that TCR beta sequences accurately predicted the HLA-A and HLA-B alleles for most subjects in the first cohort. Most CMV-associated TCR beta chains appeared to be HLA-restricted in a later analysis, and the HLA associations seemed to be driven largely by CMV exposure. A later genetic analysis reported fewer N-insertions in productive TCRs among donors in an Asian-associated ancestry cluster than the roughly 620-donor mean. According to a later analysis, parvovirus B19, influenza, CMV and Epstein-Barr virus appeared linked to several top co-occurrence clusters. The classifier was reported to diagnose cytomegalovirus status with high specificity and sensitivity in both the original and validation cohorts. In an earlier analysis of 587 of the donors, most TCR beta V segments were observed in productive rearrangements about 87% or about 30% of the time, broadly matching IMGT annotations. When HLA alleles, especially DR and DQ, strongly co-occurred, TCR associations were difficult to assign to individual alleles. According to the authors, the approach could potentially be generalized to other disease states and immunological phenotypes. In this cohort, only TCR beta chains were sequenced, and detectable features were limited by the absence of alpha or paired-chain data.

Library generation was performed with the immunoSEQ multiplex PCR assay. A mixture of 60 forward primers for TCR Vbeta segments and 13 reverse primers for TCR Jbeta segments was used in the multiplex PCR. A multiplex PCR assay on genomic DNA amplified the CDR3 region of rearranged TCR beta genes. The Illumina HiSeq System was used to sequence the amplified TCR beta libraries as 87-base-pair reads. The published analysis was carried out like this. In a later analysis, some 80 million unique TCR beta chains were counted across the roughly 670 repertoires, and roughly 11 million of these chains were shared by at least two donors. A nearest-neighbor algorithm error-corrected the raw reads and collapsed the reads into unique sequences, merging closely related sequences to remove PCR and sequencing errors. V, D and J gene segments were assigned by aligning CDR3 sequences to IMGT reference sequences. For a sequence to be retained, a match of at least six nucleotides was required to both a V gene segment and a J gene segment. A rearrangement counted as productive if the CDR3 had no stop codons and remained in frame with V and J, and every other rearrangement counted as non-productive. CDR3 was defined by IMGT convention, running from the second conserved V-encoded cysteine to the conserved J-encoded phenylalanine. In an earlier analysis of 500 to 650 of the donors, sequences lacking an unambiguous match to a single V gene segment were excluded. In an earlier analysis of several hundred of the donors, V segments were called functional above 56.7% productive rearrangements and were called segregating when the between-donor standard deviation exceeded 5%. To diagnose cytomegalovirus status from the catalog of TCR beta chain sequences, a statistical classification framework was built. In a later analysis, TCR nucleotide sequences were compared against IMGT/GENE-DB human TR gene sequences so that V and J genes could be assigned. In a later analysis, CDR3 sequences and most-parsimonious VDJ recombination scenarios were assigned using the TCRdist pipeline. In a later analysis, every TCR beta chain was defined by the combination of its CDR3 amino acid sequence and its V-gene family, and reads without a unique V-gene family were dropped. As a way to deal with suspected cross-contamination and a sequencing artifact, a later analysis dropped under 600 nucleotide sequences that were highly shared and had low generation probability. In a later analysis, a clonal expansion index was calculated for each public chain from normalized within-repertoire ranks of inferred template counts. In a later analysis, generation probabilities were computed with a VDJ recombination model fitted to out-of-frame rearrangements, and the resulting probabilities were checked against IGoR. In a later analysis, hypergeometric tests were used to score TCR-TCR, TCR-HLA and TCR-CMV co-occurrence, with a repertoire-size bias correction applied to TCR pairs. A later analysis estimated false discovery rates by permuting HLA or CMV assignments 20 times. In a later analysis, co-occurring TCRs were grouped with DBSCAN, and TCRdist sequence similarity was added when clustering was performed within HLA-allele-positive subsets. Repertoires with fewer than 30,000 or more than 120,000 public chains, plus five repertoires with anomalous nucleotide sharing, were excluded from co-occurrence clustering. This immuneACCESS table, as held by TCRdb, lists in-frame sequences with V and J called but not all clones. Of the missing ones, under half trace to an unresolved V gene in checked studies; the others have no known cause. D and trimming were read from the DNA, whereas the V and J calls and clone size are those reported in that table. In all, the sample holds some 140,000 clones, and approximately 73% of those were seen once. Clones ranked in the top ten supply over 1% of the sample.

CDR1 and CDR2 (LNHDA, SQIVND) derive from the germline V gene (reference sequence). V and J lose 3 bases and 0 bases, and a span of 12 bases separates them. The CDR3 has 17 amino acids, counting the end cysteine and phenylalanine. The kept DNA is CDR3 alone, 51 bases in frame from the first base. The cohort consisted of some 670 healthy bone marrow donors. At the time of sampling, every cohort member was nominally healthy, though immune exposures that went unrecorded were likely present. The donor was CMV seronegative and belonged to the group of around 400 seronegative cohort members. Each donor provided a peripheral blood sample, and peripheral blood mononuclear cells were used for TCR beta sequencing. The Qiagen DNeasy Blood Extraction Kit was used to extract genomic DNA from the blood cell samples. About this clone: The antigen it binds to is not known. Per-base qualities were not stored, and no clone one base away is much larger.

The chain links TRBV19 with TRBJ2-6; D gene: possibly TRBD1, on 5 matching bases. This TCR derives from a woman aged 40-49 years in good health and CMV-seronegative. The sequenced material came from PBMCs. The DNA reads as follows: TGTGCCAGTAGTATCCAGGGTCCGATCTCTGGGGCCAACGTCCTGACTTTC. It codes for CASSIQGPISGANVLTF.